This T cell receptor (beta chain) was identified in a study of blood T cells in healthy people across ages. Overall study results and limits: With age, beta diversity per million T cells declined roughly linearly, significantly by approximately 40.

About this clonotype: Antigen specificity is unknown. The junction departs from germline at one end; a sequencing error may be responsible.

A J-beta primer mix and a sample-barcoded 5' primer were used in a second PCR of roughly 7 to 12 cycles. TCRdb reprocessed the 5' RACE reads with MiXCR, giving one entry per CDR3 protein. The sample has fewer than 2,000,000 distinct CDR3 sequences, about 31% seen once. The receptor was derived from a woman under 40 in good health. The sequenced sample was blood.

CDR3 nucleotides: TGCGCCAGCACCTTGGGACAGGGGAGAAACGAGCAGTACTTC. Its protein is CASTLGQGRNEQYF. V is TRBV5-1 and J is TRBJ2-7, with 10 bases that match TRBD1. This CDR3 spans 14 amino acids. Per germline, CDR1 SGHRS and CDR2 YFSETQ. Looking up the rest from reference TRBV5-1 and TRBJ2-7 gives the full variable domain: KAGVTQTPRYLIKTRGQQVTLSCSPISGHRSVSWYQQTPGQGLQFLFEYFSETQRNKGNFPGRFSGRQFSNSRSEMNVSTLELGDSALYLCASTLGQGRNEQYFGPGTRLTVT.